What follows is one TCR beta chain and its context. Its antigen is undetermined. This specimen belongs to a study of T cells in Graves' hyperthyroidism and ophthalmopathy. Study findings and constraints: Blood held most thyroid clonotypes expanded above 0.001 frequency.

CDR3 length equals 16 residues. Germline CDR1 reads MGHDK; CDR2 reads SYGVNS. The ends lost 2 bases at V and 0 bases at J; junction bases unmatched: 3. This blood was taken when hyperthyroidism was first diagnosed, before any ophthalmopathy symptoms existed. TCR beta CDR3 regions were amplified from RNA transcripts. TCR CDR3 underwent first-round RT-PCR with the HTBI primer set. TCRdb independently ran MiXCR on the multiplex PCR reads; one entry per CDR3 protein. The data hold approximately 260,000 distinct CDR3 sequences, with roughly 15% observed a single time. The sample taken for sequencing was blood. The V gene is TRBV25-1, the J gene TRBJ2-1; 8 bases fit TRBD2. The clonotype comes from a woman in her fifties or sixties with Graves' hyperthyroidism that later progressed to Graves' ophthalmopathy. The CDR3 protein is CASSERGGSSYNEQFF. The DNA of the CDR3 is TGTGCCAGCAGTGAACGGGGGGGGAGCTCCTACAATGAGCAGTTCTTC.